Below, 7 T cell receptor beta chains from the same sample are listed, as sequenced in a study of radiotherapy plus CTLA-4 blockade in lung cancer. Produced via immunoSEQ multiplex PCR; TCRdb's table is partial and in-frame only. The table includes more than 55,000 clones, 77% detected once. The sequenced sample was peripheral blood, obtained from a patient treated with radiotherapy plus ipilimumab. These receptors were taken from a human donor with non-small cell lung cancer who had a partial response to radiotherapy plus ipilimumab.

This chain connects TRBV27 to TRBJ2-7, with 9 bases matching TRBD1. The germline V gene encodes CDR1 MNHEY and CDR2 SMNVEV (reference sequence). V shed 7 bases, J shed 5 bases, and the junction held 6 bases outside the gene matches. CDR3 length: 13 amino acids. The CDR3 spells CASMGTGFDEQYF. The CDR3, as DNA: TGTGCCAGCATGGGGACAGGGTTCGACGAGCAGTACTTC.

This clone was recorded once. The V gene is TRBV27, the J gene TRBJ2-3; no clear D gene. Per germline, CDR1 MNHEY and CDR2 SMNVEV (reference sequence). This CDR3 comprises 14 residues. V lost 8 bases, J lost 6 bases, and 18 bases lay in between. The CDR3 nucleotides read TGTGCCAGCGCGCGACTCGGTGGTCAGGATACGCAGTATTTT. Its protein is CASARLGGQDTQYF.

This chain uses TRBV9 with TRBJ1-6, with a tentative D call TRBD1 (6 bases). From germline, CDR1 is SGDLS and CDR2 YYNGEE. V lost 0 bases, J lost 2 bases, and 9 bases lay in between. The CDR3 spans 16 residues. This chain's CDR3 is CASSVAQGPYNSPLHF. The CDR3 DNA reads as TGTGCCAGCAGCGTAGCACAGGGCCCCTATAATTCACCCCTCCACTTT.

The chain uses TRBV30 and TRBJ2-7; 7 nucleotides agree with TRBD1. The CDR3 is 15 residues long. With V trimmed by 2 bases and J by 2 bases, 9 bases remained unmatched. In germline, CDR1 is GTSNPN, CDR2 SVGIG (reference sequence). The CDR3 region is CAWSLGQGVTYEQYF. The CDR3 DNA reads TGTGCCTGGAGTCTCGGTCAGGGGGTAACCTACGAGCAGTACTTC.

The CDR3 nucleotides read TGTGCCAGCAGCCTCTCCTTAGGACAGGGGACAGATACGCAGTATTTT. Protein sequence: CASSLSLGQGTDTQYF. The genes are TRBV7-3 and TRBJ2-3; TRBD1 matches 9 bases. The V segment lost 5 bases and the J segment 3 bases; nucleotides outside the gene matches: 9. Germline CDR1 reads SGHTA; CDR2 reads FQGTGA. The CDR3 extends over 16 amino acids.

The chain joins TRBV5-6 to TRBJ1-1, with D uncertain. This CDR3 is 15 amino acids long. Germline-derived CDR1 and CDR2 are SGHDT and YYEEEE. V lost 0 bases to trimming and J lost 1 base, with 10 bases between them. The CDR3 sequence: CASSLAVGWNTEAFF. In DNA, the CDR3 is TGTGCCAGCAGCTTGGCTGTGGGCTGGAACACTGAAGCTTTCTTT.

This clone was found a few times. V and J are TRBV5-5 and TRBJ1-5; D is perhaps TRBD1 (6 bases). The CDR3 covers 14 residues. V dropped 4 bases and J dropped 9 bases, with 17 bases sitting between them. Germline CDR1 SGHKS, CDR2 YYEKEE (reference sequence). DNA for the CDR3: TGTGCCAGCAGCCAAGCACAGGGTGACGGGCCCCAGCATTTT. It translates to CASSQAQGDGPQHF.